These 16 T cell receptor beta chains originate from one sample sequenced in a study of T cells in localized non-small cell lung cancer. Repertoires were generated with immunoSEQ multiplex PCR, while TCRdb's copy carries only in-frame clones and drops some. The table includes around 130,000 clones, roughly nine tenths detected once. The sequencing here drew on peripheral blood, taken before any cancer treatment. The receptors originated from a female donor over 55 with stage I lung adenocarcinoma.

The CDR3 DNA follows: TGTGCCAGCAGCCCGGACAGGGACGCGACCCAGTACTTC. It specifies CASSPDRDATQYF. The V and J genes are TRBV5-6 and TRBJ2-5, with 8 bases identical to TRBD1. This CDR3 comprises 13 residues. Germline assignment: CDR1 SGHDT and CDR2 YYEEEE. With V trimmed by 4 bases and J by 7 bases, 6 bases remained unmatched.

The CDR3: CASRTDYEQYF. In DNA form, the CDR3 reads TGTGCCAGCAGAACAGATTACGAGCAGTACTTC. The V gene is TRBV28, the J gene TRBJ2-7; D unclear. From germline, CDR1 is MDHEN and CDR2 SYDVKM. This CDR3 has 11 residues. Trimming pared 6 bases from V and 4 bases from J, leaving 7 bases between.

The rearrangement links TRBV29-1 to TRBJ2-5, with D hard to call. This CDR3 is 11 amino acids long. Per the germline V gene, CDR1 is SQVTM and CDR2 is ANQGSEA. V was pared by 8 bases and J by 5 bases, with 12 bases between. The CDR3 DNA follows: TGCAGCCCAAAATTCGGGGAGACCCAGTACTTC. It codes for CSPKFGETQYF.

This chain links TRBV30 with TRBJ2-3; a possible D gene is TRBD2 (7 bases). Germline CDR1 is GTSNPN and CDR2 is SVGIG (reference sequence). The CDR3 has 13 amino acids. The ends were cut back, 3 bases at V and 7 bases at J, with 14 bases in the middle. DNA of the CDR3: TGTGCCTGGAGGGCCAGCGGGACATATACGCAGTATTTT. Translated, it gives CAWRASGTYTQYF.

CDR3 loop: CASSPYQETQYF. In nucleotides, the CDR3 is TGTGCCAGCTCACCGTACCAAGAGACCCAGTACTTC. The rearrangement uses TRBV18 and TRBJ2-5; D gene unclear. The CDR3 consists of 12 residues. Germline V gene data show CDR1 as KGHSH and CDR2 as LQKENI. V lost 3 bases to trimming and J lost 0 bases, with 2 bases between them.

In its sample, this clone was seen a few times. This chain links TRBV5-6 with TRBJ1-2; 7 positions match TRBD1. J gave up 7 bases and V 1 base, and 10 bases lay outside the gene matches. The CDR3 spans 15 residues. CDR1 and CDR2 (germline): SGHDT, YYEEEE. The CDR3 is CASSLIDRARGGYTF. CDR3 nucleotide sequence: TGTGCCAGCAGCTTGATTGACAGGGCACGAGGTGGCTACACCTTC.

The V and J genes are TRBV28 and TRBJ2-2; possible D gene TRBD1, 5 bases. Per the germline V gene, CDR1 is MDHEN and CDR2 is SYDVKM. This CDR3 has 17 residues. Trimming removed 5 bases from V and 2 bases from J, with 18 bases in between. The CDR3 spells CASSQVGWTSNTGELFF. CDR3 bases: TGTGCCAGCAGTCAGGTTGGGTGGACATCCAACACCGGGGAGCTGTTTTTT.

The rearrangement links TRBV6-4 to TRBJ2-1; tentatively, D is TRBD2 (7 bases). The CDR3 spans 12 residues. Germline V gene lookup returns CDR1 MRHNA and CDR2 SNTAGT. The germline V and J ends were trimmed by 8 bases and 10 bases, with 15 bases remaining between them. As DNA, the CDR3 is TGTGCCAGCTCGATCAGGGGAGGGGAGCAGTTCTTC. It translates to CASSIRGGEQFF.

This clone appeared a single time. This chain connects TRBV6-1 to TRBJ1-1; D might be TRBD1 (5 bases). V shed 7 bases and J shed 4 bases, with 16 bases lying between them. The germline CDR1 and CDR2 sequences are MNHNS and SASEGT. The CDR3 is 14 amino acids. The CDR3 DNA is TGTGCCAGCACCGAAGTGGTGGGGGTCACTGAAGCTTTCTTT. This codes for CASTEVVGVTEAFF.

The genes are TRBV6-6 and TRBJ2-5; 8 nucleotides align to TRBD1. Germline values: CDR1 MNHNY, CDR2 SVGAGI (reference sequence). The CDR3 runs to 14 residues. V shed 1 base, J shed 3 bases, and the junction held 1 base outside the gene matches. DNA of the CDR3: TGTGCCAGCAGTTACTGGGACAGGAAAGAGACCCAGTACTTC. This codes for CASSYWDRKETQYF.

The chain has TRBV9 and TRBJ2-7; 7 nucleotides align to TRBD2. J was trimmed by 3 bases and V by 0 bases; bases with no gene match: 6. Germline CDR1 reads SGDLS; CDR2 reads YYNGEE. This CDR3 has 15 residues. CDR3 bases: TGTGCCAGCAGCGTAGCTCGCGGGGGAAACTACGAGCAGTACTTC. Protein product: CASSVARGGNYEQYF.

A few counts support this clone. The J gene is TRBJ2-1, the V gene TRBV16, with no clear D. V lost 4 bases, J lost 8 bases, and 6 bases lay in between. The length of the CDR3 is 11 residues. Germline CDR1 and CDR2: KGHSY and FQNENV. CDR3 nucleotide sequence: TGTGCCAGCAGCCCGTCCTATGAGCAGTTCTTC. Translating it yields CASSPSYEQFF.

About this clone itself: The junction differs from germline at one of its ends, possibly a read error. The chain joins TRBV7-7 to TRBJ2-1; maybe TRBD1 (5 bases). CDR1 is SSHAT and CDR2 is FNYEAQ in the germline V gene (reference sequence). The CDR3 is 13 residues long. CDR3 sequence reads: CASSKQANNEQFF. Here the CDR3 DNA reads TGTGCTAGCAGCAAACAGGCCAACAATGAGCAGTTCTTC.

The chain employs TRBV28 and TRBJ1-5; 7 nucleotides line up with TRBD1. The junction had 1 base not matched to a gene; V was cut back by 5 bases and J by 0 bases. CDR3 length equals 14 residues. Germline V gene sequence: CDR1 MDHEN, CDR2 SYDVKM. The CDR3 loop reads CASSRQGSNQPQHF. The CDR3 nucleotides are TGTGCCAGCAGTAGACAGGGTAGCAATCAGCCCCAGCATTTT. Based on the CDR3 plus reference TRBV28 and TRBJ1-5, the full variable domain is DVKVTQSSRYLVKRTGEKVFLECVQDMDHENMFWYRQDPGLGLRLIYFSYDVKMKEKGDIPEGYSVSREKKERFSLILESASTNQTSMYLCASSRQGSNQPQHFGDGTRLSIL.

The V call is TRBV5-1, the J call TRBJ2-1, with unresolved D. The CDR3 covers 15 residues. Germline assignment: CDR1 SGHRS and CDR2 YFSETQ. V lost 2 bases, J lost 1 base, and 10 bases lay in between. This chain's CDR3 is CASSLDGMSYNEQFF. The DNA of the CDR3 is TGCGCCAGCAGCTTAGATGGGATGTCCTACAATGAGCAGTTCTTC.

The genes are TRBV6-1 and TRBJ2-1; possible D gene TRBD2, 5 bases. In germline, CDR1 is MNHNS, CDR2 SASEGT. This CDR3 is built from 15 residues. The V and J ends lost 8 bases and 1 base respectively, with 15 bases between them. CDR3 DNA sequence: TGTGCCAGCTTTGGCCGGGATAGATCCTACAATGAGCAGTTCTTC. Translated: CASFGRDRSYNEQFF.